These 4 T cell receptor beta chains were all obtained from the same sample, sequenced in a study of Ad26.COV2.S vaccination and SARS-CoV-2 variants. Sequencing was performed with immunoSEQ multiplex PCR; in TCRdb, only in-frame clones are kept and a portion is missing. The profile shows 300,000 to 400,000 clones, approximately 90% of them singletons. Treatment described: around 19 received Ad26.COV2.S at low or high dose, single or two shots; about 5 received placebo; per-sample allocation not given. At day 63 after the first vaccine or placebo injection, samples were drawn. This sample comprised peripheral blood, obtained in a trial of Ad26.COV2.S vaccine versus placebo. The receptors stem from a person aged 18 to 65 who received the Ad26.COV2.S COVID-19 vaccine or a placebo.

CDR3 nucleotide sequence: TGTGCCAGTAGTATAGTGATCGGGACTAGCAATGAGCAGTTCTTC. As protein: CASSIVIGTSNEQFF. The chain carries TRBV19 and TRBJ2-1; TRBD2 matches 8 bases. The CDR3 consists of 15 residues. V lost 1 base to trimming and J lost 6 bases; unmatched junction nucleotides: 5. Germline V gene lookup returns CDR1 LNHDA and CDR2 SQIVND (reference sequence). The whole variable domain, remainder taken from reference TRBV19 and TRBJ2-1, is DGGITQSPKYLFRKEGQNVTLSCEQNLNHDAMYWYRQDPGQGLRLIYYSQIVNDFQKGDIAEGYSVSREKKESFPLTVTSAQKNPTAFYLCASSIVIGTSNEQFFGPGTRLTVL.

This clone was detected only once. This chain uses TRBV13 with TRBJ2-1; TRBD2 matches at 10 bases. The CDR3 covers 16 residues. Germline CDR1 PRHDT, CDR2 FYEKMQ (reference sequence). With 0 bases clipped from V and 2 bases from J, the junction kept 1 base outside the gene matches. CDR3 loop: CASSLGLAGTYNEQFF. The DNA of the CDR3 is TGTGCCAGCAGCTTAGGACTAGCGGGAACCTACAATGAGCAGTTCTTC.

The rearrangement joins TRBV9 to TRBJ1-2; D call uncertain. Germline CDR1 SGDLS, CDR2 YYNGEE. The CDR3 contains 14 residues. V lost 2 bases to trimming and J lost 4 bases, with 12 bases between them. DNA of the CDR3: TGTGCCAGCAGCGTGGCGGGAGCCCCCTATGGCTACACCTTC. This sequence encodes CASSVAGAPYGYTF.

The chain recombines TRBV11-2 with TRBJ2-1, with 13 bases identical to TRBD2. The length of the CDR3 is 16 residues. Unmatched junction bases numbered 5, after V lost 5 bases and J lost 4 bases. Per the germline V gene, CDR1 is SGHAT and CDR2 is FQNNGV. CDR3 sequence reads: CASSAGLAGRYNEQFF. CDR3 bases: TGTGCCAGCAGCGCGGGACTAGCGGGGAGATACAATGAGCAGTTCTTC. The variable domain in full, completed from reference TRBV11-2 and TRBJ2-1, reads EAGVAQSPRYKIIEKRQSVAFWCNPISGHATLYWYQQILGQGPKLLIQFQNNGVVDDSQLPKDRFSAERLKGVDSTLKIQPAKLEDSAVYLCASSAGLAGRYNEQFFGPGTRLTVL.